The T cell receptor beta chain under discussion was sequenced for a study of lymphopenia after photon versus proton radiotherapy. Study-wide results and caveats: After lymphocyte nadir, photon-treated repertoires showed oligoclonal expansion, especially CD8+ Temra. A bigger post-nadir fall in TCR diversity correlated inversely with survival time in deceased patients. Photon-treated patients lost naive T cells and TCR diversity; proton-treated stayed stable. Better survival with proton therapy was suggested as possible, not demonstrated.

Germline loops: CDR1 GTSNPN, CDR2 SVGIG (reference sequence). The CDR3 length is 13 residues. Trimming left V 1 base short and J 1 base short, with 4 bases between. Profiling relied on immunoSEQ multiplex PCR, and the TCRdb table lists in-frame clones only, not all of them. This sample has around 160,000 clones, with more than 85% found just once. On this clone: Its target is unknown.

This chain connects TRBV30 to TRBJ1-4, with D uncertain. This sequence was found in a man aged 50 to 59 with gastric cancer. Here the sequenced sample was peripheral blood, taken from a patient treated with photon-based radiotherapy. In nucleotides, the CDR3 is TGTGCCTGGAGTGGAAGAACTAATGAAAAACTGTTTTTT. This translates into CAWSGRTNEKLFF.